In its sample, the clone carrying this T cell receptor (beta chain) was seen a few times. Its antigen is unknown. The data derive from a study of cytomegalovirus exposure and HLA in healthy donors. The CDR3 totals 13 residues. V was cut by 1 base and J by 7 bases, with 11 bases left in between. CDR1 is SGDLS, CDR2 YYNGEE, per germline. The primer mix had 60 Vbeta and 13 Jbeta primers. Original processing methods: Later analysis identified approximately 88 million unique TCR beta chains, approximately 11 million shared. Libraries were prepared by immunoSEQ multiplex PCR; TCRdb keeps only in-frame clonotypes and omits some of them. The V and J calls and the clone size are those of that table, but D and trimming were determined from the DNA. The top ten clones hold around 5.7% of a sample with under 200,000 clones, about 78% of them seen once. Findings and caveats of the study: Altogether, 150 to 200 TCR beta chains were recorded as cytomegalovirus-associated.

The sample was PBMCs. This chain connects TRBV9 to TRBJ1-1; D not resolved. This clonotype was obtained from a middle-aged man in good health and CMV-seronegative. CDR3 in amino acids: CASSVYGNGEAFF. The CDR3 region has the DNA TGTGCCAGCAGCGTATACGGGAATGGTGAAGCTTTCTTT.